This T cell receptor (beta chain) emerged from a study of post-analysis software for immune sequencing data. Overall study context: Included among the disease courses, which were recorded for the cohort, were relapsing-remitting, secondary progressive and progressive-relapsing multiple sclerosis.

cDNA libraries of TCR beta carried unique molecular identifiers. It was from about 0.94 to 9.7 million T cells that 530,000 or so cDNA molecules came. One entry per CDR3 protein results from TCRdb running MiXCR on the PCR reads. The sample has roughly 430,000 distinct CDR3 sequences; over 30% are singletons. This clonotype was found a few times. The antigen remains unidentified. CDR3 length: 12 residues. The V end lost 5 bases, the J end lost 0 bases, and 4 bases lay between the germline ends. Findings of the study overall: Strong co-clustering by F measure linked samples that shared a preparation batch. Those with multiple sclerosis, the patient group, showed significantly lower normalized Chao1 diversity than controls. The study found TRBV5-6, TRBV5-1 and TRBV20-1 among roughly 5 TRBV segments more frequent in patients than controls.

The V and J genes are TRBV12-3 or TRBV12-4 and TRBJ2-5; the D is unclear. The sequence was collected from a girl under 10 years old with multiple sclerosis. What was sequenced was blood. The CDR3 bases are TGTGCCAGCAGTCGTCACCAAGAGACCCAGTACTTC. Protein: CASSRHQETQYF.